This T cell receptor (beta chain) was captured by sequencing in a study of blood T cell repertoires in COVID-19. Study-level information: T cells, B-cell-depleted T cells, or PBMCs supplied cDNA or gDNA.

Here immunoSEQ multiplex PCR was the method, and the copy in TCRdb shows in-frame clones only, minus some. The table includes 180,000 or so clones, approximately 85% detected once. The V and J ends lost 0 bases and 5 bases respectively, with 9 bases between them. Germline assignment: CDR1 KGHDR and CDR2 SFDVKD. The CDR3 runs 14 residues. Sequences were obtained from peripheral blood. The rearrangement links TRBV24-1 to TRBJ2-5; D is unresolved. The sequence derives from a woman aged 60 to 75 with acute or convalescent COVID-19. CDR3 amino acids: CATSDLTGSETQYF. The CDR3 DNA follows: TGTGCCACCAGTGATTTGACCGGTTCTGAGACCCAGTACTTC.